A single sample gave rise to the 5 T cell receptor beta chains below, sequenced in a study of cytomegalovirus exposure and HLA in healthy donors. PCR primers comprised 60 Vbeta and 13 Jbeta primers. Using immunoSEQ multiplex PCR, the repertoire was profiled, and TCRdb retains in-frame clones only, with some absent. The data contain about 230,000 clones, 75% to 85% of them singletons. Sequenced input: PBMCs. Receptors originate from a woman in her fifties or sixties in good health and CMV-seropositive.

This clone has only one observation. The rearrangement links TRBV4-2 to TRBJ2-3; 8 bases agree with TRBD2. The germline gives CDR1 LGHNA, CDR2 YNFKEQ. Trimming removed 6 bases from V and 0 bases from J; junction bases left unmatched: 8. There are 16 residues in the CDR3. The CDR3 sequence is CASRGGGRGSTDTQYF. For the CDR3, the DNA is TGTGCCAGCAGGGGCGGGGGGCGGGGCAGCACAGATACGCAGTATTTT.

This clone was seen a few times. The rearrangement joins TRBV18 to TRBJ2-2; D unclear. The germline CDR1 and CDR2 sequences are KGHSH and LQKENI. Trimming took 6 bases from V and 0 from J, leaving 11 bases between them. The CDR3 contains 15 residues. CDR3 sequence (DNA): TGTGCCAGCTCCGAGGTTGTGCCGAACACCGGGGAGCTGTTTTTT. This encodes CASSEVVPNTGELFF. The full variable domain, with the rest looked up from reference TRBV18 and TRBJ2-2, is NAGVMQNPRHLVRRRGQEARLRCSPMKGHSHVYWYRQLPEEGLKFMVYLQKENIIDESGMPKERFSAEFPKEGPSILRIQQVVRGDSAAYFCASSEVVPNTGELFFGEGSRLTVL.

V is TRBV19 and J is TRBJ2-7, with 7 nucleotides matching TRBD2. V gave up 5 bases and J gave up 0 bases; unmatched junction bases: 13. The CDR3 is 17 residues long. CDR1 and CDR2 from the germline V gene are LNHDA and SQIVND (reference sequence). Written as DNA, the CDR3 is TGTGCCAGTAGTCCAACGGGGAGGGGCCCAAGCTCCTACGAGCAGTACTTC. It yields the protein CASSPTGRGPSSYEQYF. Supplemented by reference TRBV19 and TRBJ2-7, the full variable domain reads DGGITQSPKYLFRKEGQNVTLSCEQNLNHDAMYWYRQDPGQGLRLIYYSQIVNDFQKGDIAEGYSVSREKKESFPLTVTSAQKNPTAFYLCASSPTGRGPSSYEQYFGPGTRLTVT.

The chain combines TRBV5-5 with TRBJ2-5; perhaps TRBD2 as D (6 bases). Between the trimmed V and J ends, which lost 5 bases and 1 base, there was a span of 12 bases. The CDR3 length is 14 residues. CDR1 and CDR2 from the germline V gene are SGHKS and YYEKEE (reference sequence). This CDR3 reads CASRSIAVQETQYF. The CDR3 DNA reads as TGTGCCAGCAGATCCATAGCGGTCCAAGAGACCCAGTACTTC.

The CDR3 sequence is CASSSLQGSHEQYF. The CDR3 nucleotides are TGCGCCAGCAGCTCATTACAGGGATCCCACGAGCAGTACTTC. This chain joins TRBV5-1 and TRBJ2-7; tentative D call: TRBD1 (6 bases). The CDR3 extends over 14 amino acids. From germline, CDR1 is SGHRS and CDR2 YFSETQ. The V end lost 3 bases, the J end lost 5 bases, and 15 bases lay between the germline ends.